Detailed here is one T cell receptor beta chain. Its antigen is not identified. The data stem from a study of shared clonotypes between healthy human individuals. Findings and limits, study-wide: Rarefaction indicated that sorted-subset sequencing remained incomplete although depth was large. An expected dependence of interdonor clonotype sharing on sequencing depth was noted.

Authors' analysis steps: ImmunoSEQ junction-only sequences lacked quality scores, so their filtering differed. Method: immunoSEQ multiplex PCR; TCRdb's copy keeps in-frame clones and lacks some. V, J and clone size were drawn from that table, and D and trimming were deduced from the DNA. The profile covers under 1,100,000 clones, with about 74% appearing a single time and roughly 1.5% taken by the ten largest. CD45RA-negative memory and CD45RA+ naive subsets were split from the CD4+ cells. Sequencing was done on a sample of memory CD4+ T cells sorted from blood. Subset described: CD45RA-negative fraction. The clonotype comes from a young man in good health.

Written as DNA, the CDR3 is TGCAGCGTCGTCGGTGGGGCCAACGTCCTGACTTTC. It specifies CSVVGGANVLTF. The chain has TRBV29-1 and TRBJ2-6; D not resolved. The germline gives CDR1 SQVTM, CDR2 ANQGSEA. This CDR3 has 12 amino acids. V lost 6 bases, J lost 3 bases, and 6 bases lay in between.